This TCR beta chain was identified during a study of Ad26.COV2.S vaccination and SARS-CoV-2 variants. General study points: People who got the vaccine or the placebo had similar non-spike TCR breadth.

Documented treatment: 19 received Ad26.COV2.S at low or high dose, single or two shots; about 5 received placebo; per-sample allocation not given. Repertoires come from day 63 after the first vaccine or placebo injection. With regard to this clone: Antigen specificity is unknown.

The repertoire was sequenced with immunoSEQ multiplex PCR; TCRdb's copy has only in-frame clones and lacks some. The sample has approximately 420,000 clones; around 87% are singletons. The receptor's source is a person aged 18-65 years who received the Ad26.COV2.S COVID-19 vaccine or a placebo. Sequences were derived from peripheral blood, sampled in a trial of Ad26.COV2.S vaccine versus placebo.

The CDR3 reads CASSQDRTSRYTQYF. CDR3 nucleotides: TGTGCCAGCAGCCAAGACCGGACTAGCCGGTATACGCAGTATTTT. This chain links TRBV3-1 (or the pseudogene TRBV3-2) with TRBJ2-3, with TRBD2 matching 8 bases. The CDR3 covers 15 residues. Trimming removed 0 bases from V and 7 bases from J; junction bases left unmatched: 6. Germline CDR1 reads LGHDT; CDR2 reads YNNKEL (reference sequence).